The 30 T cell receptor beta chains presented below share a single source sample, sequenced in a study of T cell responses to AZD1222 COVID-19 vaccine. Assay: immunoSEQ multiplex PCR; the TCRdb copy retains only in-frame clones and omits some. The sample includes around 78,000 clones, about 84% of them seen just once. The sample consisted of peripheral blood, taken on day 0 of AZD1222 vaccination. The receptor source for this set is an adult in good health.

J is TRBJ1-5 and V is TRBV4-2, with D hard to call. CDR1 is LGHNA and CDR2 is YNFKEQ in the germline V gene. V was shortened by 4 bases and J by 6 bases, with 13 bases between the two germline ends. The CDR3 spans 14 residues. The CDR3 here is CASSLQKSGQPQHF. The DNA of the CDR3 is TGTGCCAGCAGCCTCCAAAAGTCGGGTCAGCCCCAGCATTTT.

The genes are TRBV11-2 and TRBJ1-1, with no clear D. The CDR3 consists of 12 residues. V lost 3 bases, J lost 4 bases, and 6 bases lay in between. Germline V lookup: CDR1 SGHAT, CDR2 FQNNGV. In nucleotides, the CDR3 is TGTGCCAGCAGCTTCCCAGGCACTGAAGCTTTCTTT. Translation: CASSFPGTEAFF.

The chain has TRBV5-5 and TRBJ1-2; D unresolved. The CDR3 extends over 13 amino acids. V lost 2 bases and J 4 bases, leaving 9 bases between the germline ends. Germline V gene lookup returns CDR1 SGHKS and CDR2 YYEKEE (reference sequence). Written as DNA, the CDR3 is TGTGCCAGCAGCTTCGGCAGCTCCTATGGCTACACCTTC. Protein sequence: CASSFGSSYGYTF.

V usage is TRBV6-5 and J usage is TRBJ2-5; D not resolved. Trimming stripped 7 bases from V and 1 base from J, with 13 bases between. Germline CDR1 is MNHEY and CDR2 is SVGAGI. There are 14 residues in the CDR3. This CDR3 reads CASNRRAFQETQYF. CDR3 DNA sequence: TGTGCCAGCAACCGAAGGGCCTTCCAAGAGACCCAGTACTTC.

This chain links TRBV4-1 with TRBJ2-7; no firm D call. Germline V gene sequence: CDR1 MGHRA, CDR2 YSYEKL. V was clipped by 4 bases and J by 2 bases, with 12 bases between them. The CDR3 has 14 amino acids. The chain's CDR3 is CASSLERATYEQYF. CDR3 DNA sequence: TGCGCCAGCAGCCTGGAGAGAGCGACCTACGAGCAGTACTTC.

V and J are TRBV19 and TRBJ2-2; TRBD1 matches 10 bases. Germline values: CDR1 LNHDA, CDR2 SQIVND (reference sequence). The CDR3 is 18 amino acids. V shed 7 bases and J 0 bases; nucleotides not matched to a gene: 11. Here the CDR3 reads CASKRPPGQGSNTGELFF. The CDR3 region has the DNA TGTGCCAGTAAACGCCCGCCGGGACAGGGGTCGAACACCGGGGAGCTGTTTTTT.

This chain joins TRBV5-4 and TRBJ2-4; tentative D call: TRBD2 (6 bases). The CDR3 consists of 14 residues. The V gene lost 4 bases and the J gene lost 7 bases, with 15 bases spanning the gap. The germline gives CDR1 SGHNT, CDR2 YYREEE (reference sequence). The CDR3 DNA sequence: TGTGCCAGCAGCCAAAGGGACTCCCTCAACATTCAGTACTTC. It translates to CASSQRDSLNIQYF.

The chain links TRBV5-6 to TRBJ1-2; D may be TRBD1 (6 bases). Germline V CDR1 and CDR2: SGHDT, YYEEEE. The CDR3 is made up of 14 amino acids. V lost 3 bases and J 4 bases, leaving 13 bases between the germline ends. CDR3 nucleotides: TGTGCCAGCAGCTCAGCTAGACAGGCCTATGGCTACACCTTC. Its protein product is CASSSARQAYGYTF. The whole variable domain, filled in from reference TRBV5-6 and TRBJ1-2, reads DAGVTQSPTHLIKTRGQQVTLRCSPKSGHDTVSWYQQALGQGPQFIFQYYEEEERQRGNFPDRFSGHQFPNYSSELNVNALLLGDSALYLCASSSARQAYGYTFGSGTRLTVV.

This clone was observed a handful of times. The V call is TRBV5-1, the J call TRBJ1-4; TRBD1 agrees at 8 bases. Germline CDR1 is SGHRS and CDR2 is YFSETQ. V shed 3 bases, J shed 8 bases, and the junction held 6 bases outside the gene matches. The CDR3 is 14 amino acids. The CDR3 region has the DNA TGCGCCAGCAGCTCACAGGGGGATAGGGAAAAACTGTTTTTT. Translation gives CASSSQGDREKLFF.

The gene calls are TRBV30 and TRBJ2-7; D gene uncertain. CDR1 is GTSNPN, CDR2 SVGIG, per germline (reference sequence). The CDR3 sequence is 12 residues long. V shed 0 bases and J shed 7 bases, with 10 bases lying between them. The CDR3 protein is CAWSVISTEQYF. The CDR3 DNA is TGTGCCTGGAGTGTCATCTCGACTGAGCAGTACTTC.

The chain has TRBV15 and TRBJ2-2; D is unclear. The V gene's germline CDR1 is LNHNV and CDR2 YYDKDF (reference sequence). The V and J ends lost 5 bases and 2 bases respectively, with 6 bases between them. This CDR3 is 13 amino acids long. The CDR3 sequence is CATSQDNTGELFF. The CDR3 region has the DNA TGTGCCACCAGCCAAGATAACACCGGGGAGCTGTTTTTT.

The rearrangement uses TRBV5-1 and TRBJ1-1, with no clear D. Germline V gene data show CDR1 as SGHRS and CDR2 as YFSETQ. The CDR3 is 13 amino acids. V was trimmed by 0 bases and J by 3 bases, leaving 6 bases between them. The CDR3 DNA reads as TGCGCCAGCAGCTTGGGCGGGGACACTGAAGCTTTCTTT. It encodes CASSLGGDTEAFF.

CDR3 nucleotides: TGCGCCAGCAGCCAAGACCTCAGCACAGATACGCAGTATTTT. This translates into CASSQDLSTDTQYF. The rearrangement uses TRBV4-3 and TRBJ2-3; D is unclear. Looked up from germline, CDR1 is LGHNA and CDR2 is YSLEER. V lost 0 bases and J lost 0, with 4 bases in between. CDR3 length: 14 residues.

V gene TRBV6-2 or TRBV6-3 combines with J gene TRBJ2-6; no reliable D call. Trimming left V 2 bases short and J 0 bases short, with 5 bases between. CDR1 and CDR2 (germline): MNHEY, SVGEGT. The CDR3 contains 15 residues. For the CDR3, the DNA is TGTGCCAGCAGTTACAGGGTCTCTGGGGCCAACGTCCTGACTTTC. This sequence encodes CASSYRVSGANVLTF.

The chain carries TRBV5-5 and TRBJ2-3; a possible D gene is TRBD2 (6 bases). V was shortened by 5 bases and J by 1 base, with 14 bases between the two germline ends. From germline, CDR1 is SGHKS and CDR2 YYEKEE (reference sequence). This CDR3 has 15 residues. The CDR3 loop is CASRVGGARTDTQYF. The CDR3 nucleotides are TGTGCCAGCAGGGTCGGCGGGGCTCGCACAGATACGCAGTATTTT.

CDR3 amino acids: CASSLAPKTGFNSPLHF. The CDR3 bases are TGTGCCAGCAGCTTAGCACCTAAGACAGGGTTTAATTCACCCCTCCACTTT. This chain uses TRBV7-2 with TRBJ1-6, with TRBD1 identical over 7 bases. V gave up 0 bases and J gave up 6 bases; unmatched junction bases: 8. The CDR3 runs to 17 residues. CDR1 SGHTA and CDR2 FQGNSA come from the germline V gene.

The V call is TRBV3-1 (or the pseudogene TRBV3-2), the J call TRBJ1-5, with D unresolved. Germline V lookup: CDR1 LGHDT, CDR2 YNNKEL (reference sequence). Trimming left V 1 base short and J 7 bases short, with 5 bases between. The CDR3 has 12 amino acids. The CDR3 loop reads CASSQAGQPQHF. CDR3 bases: TGTGCCAGCAGCCAAGCGGGGCAGCCCCAGCATTTT.

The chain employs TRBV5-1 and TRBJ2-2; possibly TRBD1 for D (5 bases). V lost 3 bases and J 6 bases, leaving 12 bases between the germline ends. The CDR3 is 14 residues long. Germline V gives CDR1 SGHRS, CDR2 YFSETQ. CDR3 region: CASSWERGSGELFF. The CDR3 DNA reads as TGCGCCAGCAGCTGGGAAAGGGGTTCCGGGGAGCTGTTTTTT.

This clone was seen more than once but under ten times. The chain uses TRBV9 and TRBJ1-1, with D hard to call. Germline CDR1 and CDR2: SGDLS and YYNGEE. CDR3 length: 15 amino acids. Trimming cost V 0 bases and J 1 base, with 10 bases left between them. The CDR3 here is CASSVGTPWNTEAFF. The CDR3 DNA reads TGTGCCAGCAGCGTAGGGACGCCTTGGAACACTGAAGCTTTCTTT.

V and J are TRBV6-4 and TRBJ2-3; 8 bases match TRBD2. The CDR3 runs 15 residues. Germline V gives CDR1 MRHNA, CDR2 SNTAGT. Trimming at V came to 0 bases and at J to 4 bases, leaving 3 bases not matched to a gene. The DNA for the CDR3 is TGTGCCAGCAGTGACTCAGGACTAGCATCAGATACGCAGTATTTT. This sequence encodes CASSDSGLASDTQYF.

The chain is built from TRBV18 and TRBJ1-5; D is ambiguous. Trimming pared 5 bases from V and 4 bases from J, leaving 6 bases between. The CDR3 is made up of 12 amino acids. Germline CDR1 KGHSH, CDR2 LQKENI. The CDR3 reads CASSVVNQPQHF. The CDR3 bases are TGTGCCAGCTCAGTTGTTAATCAGCCCCAGCATTTT.

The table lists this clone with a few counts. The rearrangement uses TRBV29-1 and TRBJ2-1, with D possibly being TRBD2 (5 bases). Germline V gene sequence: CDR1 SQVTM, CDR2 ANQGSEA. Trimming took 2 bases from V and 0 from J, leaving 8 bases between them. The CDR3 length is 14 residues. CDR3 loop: CSVETGNSYNEQFF. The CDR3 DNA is TGCAGCGTTGAAACCGGGAACTCCTACAATGAGCAGTTCTTC.

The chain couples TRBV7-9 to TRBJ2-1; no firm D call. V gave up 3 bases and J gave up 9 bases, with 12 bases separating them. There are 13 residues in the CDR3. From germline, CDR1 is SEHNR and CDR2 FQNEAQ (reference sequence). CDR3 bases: TGTGCCAGCAGCTTTAGTCCTACTGGTGAGCAGTTCTTC. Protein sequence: CASSFSPTGEQFF.

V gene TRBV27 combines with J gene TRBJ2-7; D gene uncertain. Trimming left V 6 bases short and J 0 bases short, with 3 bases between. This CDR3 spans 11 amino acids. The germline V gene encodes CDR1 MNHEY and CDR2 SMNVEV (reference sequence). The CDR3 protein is CASRISYEQYF. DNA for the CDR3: TGTGCCAGCAGAATCTCCTACGAGCAGTACTTC.

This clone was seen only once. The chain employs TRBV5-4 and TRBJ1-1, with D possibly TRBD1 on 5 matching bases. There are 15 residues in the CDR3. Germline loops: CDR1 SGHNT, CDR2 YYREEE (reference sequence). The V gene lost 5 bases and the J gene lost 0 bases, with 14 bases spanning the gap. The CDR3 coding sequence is TGTGCCAGCAGTCTGGCAGGGAATTTGAACACTGAAGCTTTCTTT. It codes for CASSLAGNLNTEAFF.

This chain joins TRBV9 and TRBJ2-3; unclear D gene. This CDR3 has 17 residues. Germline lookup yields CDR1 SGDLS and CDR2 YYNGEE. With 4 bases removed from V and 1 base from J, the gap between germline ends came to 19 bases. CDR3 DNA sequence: TGTGCCAGCAGCACCCCCTCCCGGAAGGTCCGCACAGATACGCAGTATTTT. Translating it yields CASSTPSRKVRTDTQYF.

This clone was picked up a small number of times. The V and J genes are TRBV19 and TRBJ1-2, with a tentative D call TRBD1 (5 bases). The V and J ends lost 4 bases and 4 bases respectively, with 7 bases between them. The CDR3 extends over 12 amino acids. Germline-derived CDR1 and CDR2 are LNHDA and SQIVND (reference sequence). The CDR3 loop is CASSRQGYGYTF. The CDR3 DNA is TGTGCCAGTAGTAGGCAGGGCTATGGCTACACCTTC.

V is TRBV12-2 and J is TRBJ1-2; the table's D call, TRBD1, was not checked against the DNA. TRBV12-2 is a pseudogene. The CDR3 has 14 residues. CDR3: CASRLGTGYYGYTF. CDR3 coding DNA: TGTGCAAGTCGCTTAGGGACAGGGTACTATGGCTACACCTTC.

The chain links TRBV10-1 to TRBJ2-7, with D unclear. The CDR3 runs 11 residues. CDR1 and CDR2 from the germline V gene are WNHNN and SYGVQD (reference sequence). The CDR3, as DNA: TGCGCAAAGCAGGCCTGGCGTGAGCAGTACTTC. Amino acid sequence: CAKQAWREQYF.

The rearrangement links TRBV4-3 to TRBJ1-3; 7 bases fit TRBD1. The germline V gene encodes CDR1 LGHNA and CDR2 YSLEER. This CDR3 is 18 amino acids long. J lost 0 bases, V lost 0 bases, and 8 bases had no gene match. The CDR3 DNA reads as TGCGCCAGCAGCCAAGATCTCGACAGGGCCAGCTCTGGAAACACCATATATTTT. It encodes CASSQDLDRASSGNTIYF.